The clone carrying this T cell receptor beta chain came up many times. Trimming cost V 6 bases and J 3 bases; bases outside gene matches: 10. Germline V gene data show CDR1 as MNHEY and CDR2 as SVGAGI. The CDR3 is 15 residues long. Amplification of TCR beta CDR3 regions used RNA as the template. During a first-round RT-PCR of the TCR CDR3, the HTBI primer set was used. TCRdb passed the multiplex PCR reads through MiXCR, listing each CDR3 protein once. Of approximately 510,000 distinct CDR3 sequences in the sample, around 20% were seen once. It was considered stable Graves' hyperthyroidism when ophthalmopathy did not progress within 18 months. This specimen belongs to a study of T cells in Graves' hyperthyroidism and ophthalmopathy.

The chain employs TRBV6-5 and TRBJ1-1, with 7 bases matching TRBD1. The TCR originated in a man younger than 35 with Graves' hyperthyroidism. The specimen was blood. The CDR3 DNA follows: TGTGCCAGCAGGCCCCTGTTAGGGGGCTACACTGAAGCTTTCTTT. Amino acid sequence: CASRPLLGGYTEAFF.